In this sample, the clone carrying this T cell receptor (beta chain) turned up many times. Its antigen is undetermined. The entry originates in a study of breast tumors, draining lymph nodes, adjacent tissues. Findings of the study overall: Tumors had less TCR diversity than lymph nodes, more than nontumor tissue. Luminal-like breast cancer showed significantly higher tumor–nontumor repertoire similarity than basal-like. Data fit most tumor T cells coming from lymph node, expanding in tumor.

TCRdb fed the multiplex PCR reads into MiXCR, producing one record per CDR3 protein. The table has over 150,000 distinct CDR3 sequences, approximately 30% seen once. The V gene's germline CDR1 is MNHEY and CDR2 SVGAGI. V shed 5 bases, J shed 5 bases, and the junction held 3 bases outside the gene matches. This CDR3 has 15 amino acids. Samples came from axillary lymph nodes draining the breast cancer. The chain couples TRBV6-5 to TRBJ2-1, with 13 bases that match TRBD2. Sequenced material: axillary lymph node tissue. The receptor comes from a female donor with breast cancer. Some clones in this sample may be carry-over from other donors' samples. Here the CDR3 DNA reads TGTGCCAGCAGTCGGACTAGCGGGGGACACAATGAGCAGTTCTTC. Its translation: CASSRTSGGHNEQFF.